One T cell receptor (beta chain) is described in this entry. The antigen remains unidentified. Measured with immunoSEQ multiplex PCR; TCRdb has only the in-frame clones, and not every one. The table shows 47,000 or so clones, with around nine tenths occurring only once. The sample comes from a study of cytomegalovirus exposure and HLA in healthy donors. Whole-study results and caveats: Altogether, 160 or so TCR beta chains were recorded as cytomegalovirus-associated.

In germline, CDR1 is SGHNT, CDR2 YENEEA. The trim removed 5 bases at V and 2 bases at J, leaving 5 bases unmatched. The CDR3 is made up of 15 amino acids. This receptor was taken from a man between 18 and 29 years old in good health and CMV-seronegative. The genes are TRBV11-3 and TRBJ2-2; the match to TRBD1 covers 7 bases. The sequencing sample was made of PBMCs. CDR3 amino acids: CASSTRQGNTGELFF. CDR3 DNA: TGTGCCAGCAGCACACGACAGGGCAACACCGGGGAGCTGTTTTTT.